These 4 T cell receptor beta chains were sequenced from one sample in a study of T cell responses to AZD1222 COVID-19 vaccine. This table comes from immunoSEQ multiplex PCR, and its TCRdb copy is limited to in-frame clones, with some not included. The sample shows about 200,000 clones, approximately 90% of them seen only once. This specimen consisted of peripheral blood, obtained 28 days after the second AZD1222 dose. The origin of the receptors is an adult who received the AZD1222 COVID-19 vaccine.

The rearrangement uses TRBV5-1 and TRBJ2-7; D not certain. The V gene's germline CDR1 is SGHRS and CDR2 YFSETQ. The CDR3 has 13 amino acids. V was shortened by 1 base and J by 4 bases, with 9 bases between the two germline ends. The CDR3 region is CASSLRLSYEQYF. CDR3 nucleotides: TGCGCCAGCAGCTTGCGACTCTCGTACGAGCAGTACTTC.

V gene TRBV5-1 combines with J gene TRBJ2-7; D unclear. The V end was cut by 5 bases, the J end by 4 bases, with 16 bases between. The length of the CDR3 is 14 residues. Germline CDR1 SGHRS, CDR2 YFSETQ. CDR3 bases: TGCGCCAGCAGAACGGACCATGTGGGGTACGAGCAGTACTTC. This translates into CASRTDHVGYEQYF.

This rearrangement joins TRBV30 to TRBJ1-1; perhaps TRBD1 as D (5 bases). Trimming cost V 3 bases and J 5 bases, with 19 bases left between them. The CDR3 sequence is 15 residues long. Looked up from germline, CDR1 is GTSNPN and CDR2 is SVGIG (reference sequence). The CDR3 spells CAWSPVGGIGTEAFF. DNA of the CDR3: TGTGCCTGGAGCCCCGTGGGGGGGATTGGTACTGAAGCTTTCTTT. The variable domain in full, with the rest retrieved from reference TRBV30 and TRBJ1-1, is SQTIHQWPATLVQPVGSPLSLECTVEGTSNPNLYWYRQAAGRGLQLLFYSVGIGQISSEVPQNLSASRPQDRQFILSSKKLLLSDSGFYLCAWSPVGGIGTEAFFGQGTRLTVV.

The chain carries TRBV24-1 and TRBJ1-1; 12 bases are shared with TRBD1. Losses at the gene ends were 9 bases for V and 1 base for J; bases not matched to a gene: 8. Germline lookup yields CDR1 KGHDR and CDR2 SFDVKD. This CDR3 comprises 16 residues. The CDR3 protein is CATRGQGAKSNTEAFF. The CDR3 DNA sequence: TGTGCCACCCGGGGACAGGGGGCTAAGTCGAACACTGAAGCTTTCTTT.